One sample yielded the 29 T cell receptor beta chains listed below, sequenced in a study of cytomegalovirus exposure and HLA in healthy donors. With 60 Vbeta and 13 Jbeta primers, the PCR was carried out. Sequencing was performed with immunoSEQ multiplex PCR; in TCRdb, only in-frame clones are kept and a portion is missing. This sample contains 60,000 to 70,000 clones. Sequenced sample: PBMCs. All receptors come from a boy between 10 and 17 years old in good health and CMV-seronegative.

In nucleotides, the CDR3 is TGTGCCAGCAGTTACTCGAGGACAAAGATCCACGAGCAGTACTTC. Translated, it gives CASSYSRTKIHEQYF. V and J are TRBV6-5 and TRBJ2-7, with D perhaps TRBD1 (5 bases). V was trimmed by 0 bases and J by 5 bases, leaving 14 bases between them. The CDR3 has 15 amino acids. Germline-derived CDR1 and CDR2 are MNHEY and SVGAGI.

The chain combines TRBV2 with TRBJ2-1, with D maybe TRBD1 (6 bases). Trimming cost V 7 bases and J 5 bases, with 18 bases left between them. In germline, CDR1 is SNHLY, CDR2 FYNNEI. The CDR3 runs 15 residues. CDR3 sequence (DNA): TGTGCCAGCACCGAACTCGTACAGGGCCACAATGAGCAGTTCTTC. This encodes CASTELVQGHNEQFF.

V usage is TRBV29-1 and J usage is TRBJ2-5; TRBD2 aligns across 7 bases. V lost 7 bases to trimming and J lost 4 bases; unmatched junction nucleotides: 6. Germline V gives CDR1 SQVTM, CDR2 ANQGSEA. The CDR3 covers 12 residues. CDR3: CSALGGVETQYF. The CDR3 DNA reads TGCAGCGCATTGGGGGGGGTAGAGACCCAGTACTTC.

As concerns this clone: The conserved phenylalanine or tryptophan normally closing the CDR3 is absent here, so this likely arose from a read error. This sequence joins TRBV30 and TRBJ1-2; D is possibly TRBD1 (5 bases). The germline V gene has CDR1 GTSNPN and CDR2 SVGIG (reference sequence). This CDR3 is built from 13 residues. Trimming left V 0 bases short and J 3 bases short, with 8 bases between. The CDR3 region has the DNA TGTGCCTGGAGTGTTGGGGGGTACTATGGCTACACCCTC. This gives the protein CAWSVGGYYGYTL.

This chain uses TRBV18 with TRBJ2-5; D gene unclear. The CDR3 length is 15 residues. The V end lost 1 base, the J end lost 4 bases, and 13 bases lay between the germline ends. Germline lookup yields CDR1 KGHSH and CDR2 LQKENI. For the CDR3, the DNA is TGTGCCAGCTCACCACAGGCAGCAAGGAGAGAGACCCAGTACTTC. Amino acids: CASSPQAARRETQYF.

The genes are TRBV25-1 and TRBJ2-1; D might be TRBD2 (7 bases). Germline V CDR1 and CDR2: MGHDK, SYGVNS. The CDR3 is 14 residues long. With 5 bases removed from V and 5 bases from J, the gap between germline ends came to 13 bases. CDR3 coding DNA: TGTGCCAGCAGTTACCCGGGGGGCGACAATGAGCAGTTCTTC. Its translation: CASSYPGGDNEQFF.

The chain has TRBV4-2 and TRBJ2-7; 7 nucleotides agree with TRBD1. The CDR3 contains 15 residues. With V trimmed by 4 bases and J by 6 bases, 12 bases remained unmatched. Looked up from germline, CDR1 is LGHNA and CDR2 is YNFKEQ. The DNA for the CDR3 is TGTGCCAGCAGCCTTGGGACAGACTTTTTGGGCGAGCAGTACTTC. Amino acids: CASSLGTDFLGEQYF.

This chain's CDR3 is CASSYMDRERSYEQYF. The CDR3 bases are TGTGCCAGCAGTTACATGGACAGGGAAAGGTCCTACGAGCAGTACTTC. The chain carries TRBV6-6 and TRBJ2-7; 8 nucleotides match TRBD1. This CDR3 region has 16 residues. In germline, CDR1 is MNHNY, CDR2 SVGAGI (reference sequence). Unmatched junction bases numbered 7, after V lost 2 bases and J lost 1 base.

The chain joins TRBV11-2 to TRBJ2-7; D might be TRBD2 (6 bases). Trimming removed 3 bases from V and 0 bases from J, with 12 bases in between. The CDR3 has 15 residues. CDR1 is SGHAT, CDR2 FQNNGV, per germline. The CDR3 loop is CASSLEGLSSYEQYF. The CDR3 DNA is TGTGCCAGCAGCTTGGAGGGACTCAGCTCCTACGAGCAGTACTTC.

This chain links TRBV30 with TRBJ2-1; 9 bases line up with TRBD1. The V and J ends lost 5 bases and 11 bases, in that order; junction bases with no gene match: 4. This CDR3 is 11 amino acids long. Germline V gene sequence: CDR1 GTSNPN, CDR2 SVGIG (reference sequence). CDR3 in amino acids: CAWGTGPQQFF. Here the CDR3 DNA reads TGTGCCTGGGGGACAGGGCCTCAGCAGTTCTTC.

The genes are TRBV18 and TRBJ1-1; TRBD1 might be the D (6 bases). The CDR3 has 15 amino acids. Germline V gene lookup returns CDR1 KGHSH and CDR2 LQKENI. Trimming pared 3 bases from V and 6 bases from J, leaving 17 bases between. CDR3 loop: CASSPSPGQFPEAFF. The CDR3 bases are TGTGCCAGCTCACCTTCCCCTGGACAGTTCCCTGAAGCTTTCTTT. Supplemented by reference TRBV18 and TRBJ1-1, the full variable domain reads NAGVMQNPRHLVRRRGQEARLRCSPMKGHSHVYWYRQLPEEGLKFMVYLQKENIIDESGMPKERFSAEFPKEGPSILRIQQVVRGDSAAYFCASSPSPGQFPEAFFGQGTRLTVV.

The CDR3: CASSRGQENTDTQYF. DNA of the CDR3: TGTGCCAGCAGCAGGGGACAGGAGAACACAGATACGCAGTATTTT. The chain couples TRBV9 to TRBJ2-3; TRBD1 agrees at 8 bases. CDR3 length: 15 residues. CDR1 and CDR2 (germline): SGDLS, YYNGEE. Losses at the gene ends were 4 bases for V and 2 bases for J; bases not matched to a gene: 6.

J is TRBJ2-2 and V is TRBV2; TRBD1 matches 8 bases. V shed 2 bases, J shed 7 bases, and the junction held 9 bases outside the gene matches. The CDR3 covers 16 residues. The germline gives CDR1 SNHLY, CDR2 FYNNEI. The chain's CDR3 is CASSERPTGAGGELFF. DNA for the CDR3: TGTGCCAGCAGTGAAAGGCCGACAGGGGCCGGCGGGGAGCTGTTTTTT. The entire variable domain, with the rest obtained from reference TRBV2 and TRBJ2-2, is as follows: EPEVTQTPSHQVTQMGQEVILRCVPISNHLYFYWYRQILGQKVEFLVSFYNNEISEKSEIFDDQFSVERPDGSNFTLKIRSTKLEDSAMYFCASSERPTGAGGELFFGEGSRLTVL.

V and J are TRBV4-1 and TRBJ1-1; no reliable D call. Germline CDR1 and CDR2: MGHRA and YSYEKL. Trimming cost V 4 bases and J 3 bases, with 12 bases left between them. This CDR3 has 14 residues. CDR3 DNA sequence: TGCGCCAGCAGCCGCTCTGGGGAGCACACTGAAGCTTTCTTT. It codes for CASSRSGEHTEAFF.

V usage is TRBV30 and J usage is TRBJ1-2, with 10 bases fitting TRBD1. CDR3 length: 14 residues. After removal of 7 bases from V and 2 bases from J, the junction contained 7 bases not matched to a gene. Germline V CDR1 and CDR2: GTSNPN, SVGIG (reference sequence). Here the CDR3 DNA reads TGTGCCTCCGACAGGGGGCTTATGAACTATGGCTACACCTTC. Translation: CASDRGLMNYGYTF.

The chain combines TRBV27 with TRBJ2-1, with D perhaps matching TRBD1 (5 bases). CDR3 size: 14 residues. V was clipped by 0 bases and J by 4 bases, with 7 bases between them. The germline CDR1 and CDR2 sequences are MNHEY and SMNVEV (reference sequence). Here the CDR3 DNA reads TGTGCCAGCAGTTTATCGGGGCCTTACAATGAGCAGTTCTTC. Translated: CASSLSGPYNEQFF.

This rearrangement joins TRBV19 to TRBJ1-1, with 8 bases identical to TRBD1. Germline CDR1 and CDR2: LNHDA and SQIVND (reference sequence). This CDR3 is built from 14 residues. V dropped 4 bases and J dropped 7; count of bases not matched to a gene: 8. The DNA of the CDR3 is TGTGCCAGTAGTAGAGGACAGGGCGTTGGTGAAGCTTTCTTT. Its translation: CASSRGQGVGEAFF.

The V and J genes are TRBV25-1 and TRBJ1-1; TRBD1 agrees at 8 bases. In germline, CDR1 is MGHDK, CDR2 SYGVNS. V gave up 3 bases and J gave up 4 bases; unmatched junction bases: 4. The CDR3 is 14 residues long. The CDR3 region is CASSEAGGVTEAFF. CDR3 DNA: TGTGCCAGCAGTGAGGCAGGGGGCGTCACTGAAGCTTTCTTT.

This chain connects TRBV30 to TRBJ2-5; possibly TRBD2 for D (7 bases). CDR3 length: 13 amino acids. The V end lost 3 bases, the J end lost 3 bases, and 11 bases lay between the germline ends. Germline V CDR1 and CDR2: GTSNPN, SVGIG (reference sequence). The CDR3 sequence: CAWSKGGEETQYF. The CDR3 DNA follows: TGTGCCTGGAGCAAGGGGGGGGAAGAGACCCAGTACTTC.

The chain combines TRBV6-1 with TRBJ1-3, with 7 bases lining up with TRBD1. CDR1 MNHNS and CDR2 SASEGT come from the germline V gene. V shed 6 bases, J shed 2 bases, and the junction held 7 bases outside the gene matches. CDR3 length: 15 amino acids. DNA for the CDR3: TGTGCCAGCAGCGAACAGGGGAACGCTGGAAACACCATATATTTT. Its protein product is CASSEQGNAGNTIYF.

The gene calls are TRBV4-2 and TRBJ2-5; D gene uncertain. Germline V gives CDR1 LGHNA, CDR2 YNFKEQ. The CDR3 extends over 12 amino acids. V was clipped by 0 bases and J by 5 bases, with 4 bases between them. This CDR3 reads CASSQEEETQYF. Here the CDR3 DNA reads TGTGCCAGCAGCCAAGAGGAGGAGACCCAGTACTTC.

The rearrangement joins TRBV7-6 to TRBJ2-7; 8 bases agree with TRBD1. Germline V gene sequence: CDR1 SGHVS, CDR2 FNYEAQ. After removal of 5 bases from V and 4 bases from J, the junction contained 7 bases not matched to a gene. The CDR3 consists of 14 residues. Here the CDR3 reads CASSVGQGGYEQYF. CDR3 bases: TGTGCCAGCAGCGTAGGACAGGGAGGTTACGAGCAGTACTTC.

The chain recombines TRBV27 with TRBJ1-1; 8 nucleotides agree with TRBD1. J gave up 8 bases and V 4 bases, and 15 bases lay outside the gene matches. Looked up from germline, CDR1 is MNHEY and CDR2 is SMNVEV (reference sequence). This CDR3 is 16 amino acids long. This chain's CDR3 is CASSSGIQGASLEAFF. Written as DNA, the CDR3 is TGTGCCAGCAGTTCTGGGATTCAGGGGGCGTCCCTAGAAGCTTTCTTT.

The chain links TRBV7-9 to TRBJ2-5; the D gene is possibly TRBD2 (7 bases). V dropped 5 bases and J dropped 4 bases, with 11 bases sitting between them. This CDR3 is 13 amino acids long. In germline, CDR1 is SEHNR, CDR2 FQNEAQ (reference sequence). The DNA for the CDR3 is TGTGCCAGCAGCATGGGGGGGCGAGAGACCCAGTACTTC. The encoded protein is CASSMGGRETQYF. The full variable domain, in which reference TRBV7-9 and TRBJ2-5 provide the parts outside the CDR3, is DTGVSQNPRHKITKRGQNVTFRCDPISEHNRLYWYRQTLGQGPEFLTYFQNEAQLEKSRLLSDRFSAERPKGSFSTLEIQRTEQGDSAMYLCASSMGGRETQYFGPGTRLLVL.

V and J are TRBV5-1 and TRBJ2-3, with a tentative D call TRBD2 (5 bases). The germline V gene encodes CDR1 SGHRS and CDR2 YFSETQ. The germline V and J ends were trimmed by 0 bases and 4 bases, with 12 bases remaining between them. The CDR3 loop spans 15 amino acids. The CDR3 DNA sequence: TGCGCCAGCAGCTTGGAACTAGTTAGGGCAGATACGCAGTATTTT. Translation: CASSLELVRADTQYF.

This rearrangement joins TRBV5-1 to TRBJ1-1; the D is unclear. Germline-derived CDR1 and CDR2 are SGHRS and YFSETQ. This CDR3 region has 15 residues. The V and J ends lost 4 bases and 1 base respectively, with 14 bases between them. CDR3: CASSSTGKKNTEAFF. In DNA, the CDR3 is TGCGCCAGCAGCAGCACCGGGAAAAAGAACACTGAAGCTTTCTTT.

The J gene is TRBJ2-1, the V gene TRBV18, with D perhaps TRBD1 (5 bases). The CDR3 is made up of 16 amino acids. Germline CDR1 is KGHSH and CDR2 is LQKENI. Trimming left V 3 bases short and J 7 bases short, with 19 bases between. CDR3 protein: CASSPGLRTTKNEQFF. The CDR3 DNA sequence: TGTGCCAGCTCACCTGGGTTAAGGACAACCAAGAATGAGCAGTTCTTC.

The CDR3 reads CASSRGGTYGYTF. The CDR3 bases are TGTGCCAGCAGCCGGGGAGGGACCTATGGCTACACCTTC. This chain connects TRBV7-3 to TRBJ1-2, with D perhaps TRBD1 (5 bases). The germline V gene has CDR1 SGHTA and CDR2 FQGTGA. The V gene lost 5 bases and the J gene lost 4 bases, with 11 bases spanning the gap. The CDR3 is 13 amino acids.

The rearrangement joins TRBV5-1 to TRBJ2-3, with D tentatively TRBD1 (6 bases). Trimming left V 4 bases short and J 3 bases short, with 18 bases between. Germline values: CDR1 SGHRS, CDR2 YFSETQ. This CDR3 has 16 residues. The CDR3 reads CASSPGADLLTDTQYF. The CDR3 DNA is TGCGCCAGCAGCCCAGGGGCGGACCTACTAACAGATACGCAGTATTTT.